This T cell receptor beta chain is drawn from a study of a mutant IDH1 vaccine in newly diagnosed glioma (dated by TCRdb to 2020 to 2023). In terms of the full investigation: Patients were given eight vaccinations, in weeks 1, 3, 5, 7, 11, 15, 19 and 23, which matched visits V03 through V10. Peripheral blood was drawn at six visits: V03 (baseline), V05, V07, V10, V12 and V13. Vaccination began 4-6 weeks after radiotherapy alone, or alongside temozolomide cycles in the chemotherapy-containing groups. Of the roughly 34 treated patients, 62.5% were male and approximately 38% were female, and a mean age of roughly 41 years was recorded. Longitudinal TCRB deep sequencing was done for roughly 23 treated patients, wherever samples were available for exploratory analyses. Before enrollment, most patients had been given radiochemotherapy with temozolomide as standard therapy, while the rest had received either radiotherapy alone or temozolomide alone. What the study reported, not specific to this receptor: PBMC samples for TCRB deep sequencing were selected based on availability. No apparent relationship was observed between pseudoprogression and alterations in the top peripheral T cell clonotypes detected by TCRB sequencing. The authors noted that analyses of patient blood samples could not be reproduced because of sample limitations. Vaccine-induced immune responses across multiple MHC alleles were detected in 80% to 95% of patients.

In light of the paper, this sample's time point label describes: week 23, last vaccination. Every vaccine dose consisted of 300 ug of a 20-mer mutant IDH1 peptide in Montanide, administered subcutaneously together with topical imiquimod. Newly diagnosed WHO grade 3 or 4 IDH1-mutant astrocytomas showing loss of nuclear ATRX were present in the donors. The samples were drawn from NOA16, a multicentre, single-arm, open-label phase I trial in Germany that tested a mutant IDH1 peptide vaccine in humans for the first time. Genomic DNA for TCRB sequencing was extracted from EDTA blood using the DNeasy Blood and Tissue Kit. The CDR3 goes from the cysteine to the phenylalanine over 15 residues. The only DNA kept is the CDR3, 45 bases in frame from the first base. CDR1 and CDR2, looked up from the germline V gene (reference sequence), are SEHNR and FQNEAQ. V drops 2 bases and J drops 0 bases, leaving 8 bases in between.

Worth noting for this clone: No antigen is known for it. Within one base of it there is no much larger clone, and no base qualities were kept.

Library generation was performed with the immunoSEQ multiplex PCR assay. The hsTCRB Kit was used according to the manufacturer's protocol to amplify rearranged TCR beta chain sequences. Sequencing of TCRB libraries was carried out on an Illumina MiSeq. The published analysis was carried out like this. The proprietary platform of the kit vendor was used for demultiplexing, trimming and gene mapping. The source is immuneACCESS, and TCRdb retained only in-frame sequences with V and J called. Part of the clones is not carried over; for the studies checked, unresolved V genes explain less than half of this, and the remainder is unexplained. Clone size and V and J calls were adopted from that table, with D and trimming inferred from the DNA. The sample has about 55,000 clones on record, about 80% of them singletons. Around 6.2% of the sample is in the top ten clones.

The clonotype comes from a middle-aged man with glioma. This material consisted of PBMCs, taken from a glioma patient whose treatment included an IDH1 peptide vaccine. This receptor chain uses TRBV7-9 and TRBJ1-3, with the D gene uncertain. The CDR3 has the sequence CASSLRGISGNTIYF. The DNA sequence reads TGTGCCAGCAGCTTACGCGGGATCTCTGGAAACACCATATATTTT. The CDR3, completed at both ends by the reference TRBV7-9 and TRBJ1-3 genes, gives the full variable domain DTGVSQNPRHKITKRGQNVTFRCDPISEHNRLYWYRQTLGQGPEFLTYFQNEAQLEKSRLLSDRFSAERPKGSFSTLEIQRTEQGDSAMYLCASSLRGISGNTIYFGEGSWLTVV.